This TCR beta chain derives from a study of long-term antiretroviral therapy in people with HIV (dated by TCRdb to 2021 to 2024). About the investigation overall: The earliest samples were collected about a decade before the 2015 WHO recommendation for immediate ART, when ART was typically delayed until CD4 counts fell. A retrospective serial study tested whether ART initiation and durable HIV suppression were associated with changes in peripheral blood TRB repertoire composition and diversity. The cohort contributed roughly 190 cryopreserved PBMC samples from about 30 adults with confirmed HIV infection, collected serially over a mean of around 6 years (range 1-12). Of the roughly 30 participants with HIV, ten to eleven were female. No cross-contamination during QIAcube processing was seen in test extractions of a monoclonal T-cell line run alongside 33 polyclonal samples.

The immunoSEQ hsTCRB v3.0 assay was used at survey level resolution for TRB variable region sequencing. A depth of roughly 35,000-50,000 T-cell genomes per sample was targeted for TRB sequencing. TRB libraries were pooled and sequenced on an Illumina MiSeq using a v3 150-cycle kit. Per the source publication's procedure: Repertoire analysis was performed in R inside a reproducible Nextflow workflow that covered QC, data transformation and analysis. LymphoSeq2, an R package for exploring AIRR-Seq data, was used to implement the custom analyses. A few samples that produced fewer than 5000 total TRB sequences were removed, so 150 to 200 HIV repertoires were analyzed. Among the approximately 200 retained HIV repertoires, fewer than 65 were collected before ART initiation and around 130 after ART initiation. Repertoires were downsampled to 5000 TRB nucleotide sequences, with summary statistics averaged over 100 downsampling iterations. Only TRB sequences with CDR3 regions of at least seven amino acids were retained for analysis. Diversity was measured with a Shannon entropy-derived clonality score and the Gini coefficient. Repertoire networks linked the top 5000 CDR3 amino acid sequences whenever two sequences differed by an edit distance of one. Antigen specificity groups and MHC restriction were predicted for TRB CDR3 amino acid sequences with GLIPH2. Known CMV, EBV, HIV or tissue antigen associations were flagged by matching CDR3 amino acid sequences against VDJdb and McPAS-TCR. Pre-ART, post-ART and control groups were compared with Wilcoxon signed-rank tests and Holm-Bonferroni correction. This immuneACCESS table, as held by TCRdb, lists in-frame sequences with V and J called but not all clones. Of the missing ones, under half trace to an unresolved V gene in checked studies; the others have no known cause. V, J and clone size reflect that table, while D and trimming were determined from the DNA. The sample includes over 10,000 clones, with about nine tenths observed a single time. The top ten clones comprise around 21% of the sample.

Participants were included only if at least one PBMC sample before ART initiation and at least two post-ART samples were available. All participants with HIV were treated in the United States of America. Before DNA extraction, cryopreserved samples of roughly 1-10 million PBMC were thawed and washed. At the time of the earliest PBMC sample, participants with HIV were aged between roughly 20 and 55 years. PBMC samples were contributed by each participant from 1-4 timepoints before ART initiation and 2-8 timepoints after ART initiation, with a median of 7 samples. For every participant, serial HIV viral load, CD4+ T-cell count, ART history and demographic data were obtained. Using a Qiagen kit on a QIAcube, genomic DNA was extracted from unsorted PBMC, with samples processed in batches of 12. Concerning this clone itself: What antigen it recognizes has not been identified. One end of the junction fails to match germline, which may point to a read error.

Study-level results and caveats: Owing to limited PBMC availability, only the TCR beta chain was sequenced, without alpha chain pairing. The samples span the years 2004 to 2017, and the ART regimens used at that time may not be as effective as current regimens. No data were available on ART adherence, viral resistance or therapy changes, limiting inferences about post-ART repertoire changes. ART initiation was associated with a significant increase in TRB diversity, but diversity stayed significantly below transplant donor controls even after long-term ART. Compared with controls, HIV repertoires had narrower CDR3 length ranges, and the network structure pointed to an antigen-experienced repertoire that shifted only slightly toward naive after ART. Because pre-ART samples had limited cell numbers, profiling was done on unsorted PBMC rather than on sorted CD4+ and CD8+ T cells. The repertoire was dominated across all time points by expanded TRB clones identified before ART initiation, although this dominance was seen to fluctuate and to decrease in many PLHIV after ART.

The germline V gene (reference sequence) specifies LNHDA as CDR1 and SQIVND as CDR2. The CDR3 spans 12 residues, from the cysteine through the phenylalanine. Only the CDR3 portion is preserved as DNA: 36 bases, with reading frame beginning at the first base. The V gene is TRBV19 and the J gene is TRBJ1-1, with the D segment identity uncertain. The sample in question was unsorted PBMCs, obtained 2.1 years after starting antiretroviral therapy. The clonotype comes from a woman aged 35 to 49 with HIV. The CDR3 region reads CASSVDRSEAFF. The DNA reads as follows: TGTGCCAGTAGTGTAGACCGTTCTGAAGCTTTCTTT.